A selection of T cell receptor beta chains follows, all from one sample in a study of T-cell reconstitution after alpha-beta-depleted transplantation in children. TCRdb re-derived calls from the PCR reads in MiXCR, one entry per CDR3 protein. This table has just over 200,000 distinct CDR3 sequences, around 8.4% appearing once. Sequenced material: PBMCs, mostly from graft donor cells, taken 360 days after TCRalphabeta/CD19-depleted stem cell transplant. These receptors were taken from a male patient between 2 and 15 years old who had a stem cell transplant for acute myeloid leukemia, so the T cells may come from the graft donor. CDR3s include the opening cysteine and the closing phenylalanine or tryptophan. The D gene is left open where the match is weak. Size values are once, few and many counts, or a class for expanded clones, and some rows have none.

CDR3 protein	CDR3 DNA	V gene	D gene	J gene	clone size
CASRGRAFEQFF	TGTGCCAGCAGAGGGAGGGCATTCGAGCAGTTCTTC	TRBV6-2/TRBV6-3	TRBD2	TRBJ2-1	many
CSARAQQETKYF	TGCAGTGCTAGGGCCCAACAAGAGACCAAGTACTTC	TRBV20-1	.	TRBJ2-5	.
CASSLAVNIQYF	TGTGCCAGCAGCCTAGCGGTCAACATTCAGTACTTC	TRBV12-3/TRBV12-4	TRBD2	TRBJ2-4	many
CASSLEEGAGGGDTQYF	TGTGCCAGCAGCTTAGAAGAAGGAGCGGGAGGGGGAGATACGCAGTATTTT	TRBV7-6	TRBD2	TRBJ2-3	few
CASSYAGGRGETQYF	TGTGCCAGCAGTTACGCCGGCGGGCGAGGAGAGACCCAGTACTTC	TRBV6-5	.	TRBJ2-5	few
CASLGGSLAQETQYF	TGTGCCAGCCTCGGGGGCTCCTTGGCCCAAGAGACCCAGTACTTC	TRBV7-8	.	TRBJ2-5	few
CASSLGSGASDTQYF	TGTGCCAGCAGTTTGGGTAGCGGAGCCTCAGATACGCAGTATTTT	TRBV12-3/TRBV12-4	.	TRBJ2-3	many
CASSESAAGELFF	TGCGCCAGCAGTGAGTCTGCGGCCGGGGAGCTGTTTTTT	TRBV10-1	.	TRBJ2-2	few
CASSRQQGAHTIYF	TGTGCCAGCAGTCGCCAACAGGGGGCTCACACCATATATTTT	TRBV7-8	TRBD1	TRBJ1-3	many
CSASDQNIQYF	TGCAGTGCTAGTGACCAAAACATTCAGTACTTC	TRBV20-1	.	TRBJ2-4	many
CASSSGTGTKTQYF	TGTGCCAGCAGTTCCGGGACAGGGACGAAGACCCAGTACTTC	TRBV27	TRBD1	TRBJ2-5	.
CASSLGPPGRYGYTF	TGCGCCAGCAGCCTGGGCCCTCCAGGCAGATATGGCTACACCTTC	TRBV5-1	.	TRBJ1-2	.
CASSLTGVGANEQFF	TGCGCCAGCAGCTTAACGGGGGTGGGGGCCAATGAGCAGTTCTTC	TRBV5-1	.	TRBJ2-1	few
CASSSPLTNEQFF	TGTGCCAGCAGTTCCCCCCTGACCAATGAGCAGTTCTTC	TRBV6-5	.	TRBJ2-1	many
CSVHWFRGPSNTEAFF	TGCAGCGTTCACTGGTTCAGGGGGCCTTCGAACACTGAAGCTTTCTTT	TRBV29-1	TRBD1	TRBJ1-1	.
CASSYQGLAGSDTQYF	TGTGCCAGCAGCTACCAGGGACTAGCAGGCTCAGATACGCAGTATTTT	TRBV7-2	TRBD2	TRBJ2-3	few
CSVPSGGVNTNTGELFF	TGCAGCGTTCCTAGCGGGGGTGTTAATACGAACACCGGGGAGCTGTTTTTT	TRBV29-1	TRBD2	TRBJ2-2	few
CASSSYTGNIQYF	TGTGCCAGCAGCAGCTACACAGGAAACATTCAGTACTTC	TRBV7-2	.	TRBJ2-4	.
CASSVGAAGEETQYF	TGTGCCAGCAGTGTTGGGGCAGCGGGGGAAGAGACCCAGTACTTC	TRBV12-3/TRBV12-4	TRBD2	TRBJ2-5	many
CASDLYTYQETQYF	TGTGCCAGCGACCTTTATACCTACCAAGAGACCCAGTACTTC	TRBV7-9	.	TRBJ2-5	.
CASSPPAVSAEAFF	TGCGCCAGCAGCCCGCCGGCAGTTTCGGCTGAAGCTTTCTTT	TRBV5-1	.	TRBJ1-1	many
CSVEAGSNEQFF	TGCAGCGTTGAAGCCGGGTCTAATGAGCAGTTCTTC	TRBV29-1	.	TRBJ2-1	.
CASSYGLGGGDLYNEQFF	TGTGCCAGCAGTTACGGCCTAGGGGGGGGGGACCTTTACAATGAGCAGTTCTTC	TRBV6-5	.	TRBJ2-1	.
CASSLPAVRNTEAFF	TGTGCCAGCAGCTTACCGGCAGTGCGGAACACTGAAGCTTTCTTT	TRBV7-9	.	TRBJ1-1	many
CASSQVTIGEQYF	TGCGCCAGCAGCCAAGTCACCATAGGCGAGCAGTACTTC	TRBV4-1	.	TRBJ2-7	few
CASSPGGGQRNTEAFF	TGCGCCAGCAGCCCCGGGGGGGGGCAGAGGAACACTGAAGCTTTCTTT	TRBV5-1	.	TRBJ1-1	.
CASSEAPSGKSSYNEQFF	TGTGCCAGCAGTGAAGCACCCTCAGGGAAGAGCTCCTACAATGAGCAGTTCTTC	TRBV6-1	.	TRBJ2-1	many
CASSLRQASYNEQFF	TGTGCCAGCAGCCTCAGACAGGCTTCCTACAATGAGCAGTTCTTC	TRBV7-2	.	TRBJ2-1	many
CASSSRTVQETQYF	TGTGCCAGCAGTTCCCGGACAGTTCAGGAGACCCAGTACTTC	TRBV12-3/TRBV12-4	.	TRBJ2-5	many
CASKVLATDTQYF	TGTGCCAGCAAGGTCCTGGCCACAGATACGCAGTATTTT	TRBV12-3/TRBV12-4	.	TRBJ2-3	.
CSVGRGGTDTQYF	TGCAGCGTGGGCAGGGGTGGCACAGATACGCAGTATTTT	TRBV29-1	.	TRBJ2-3	.
CSARDGAGGPYNEQFF	TGCAGTGCTAGAGATGGGGCGGGGGGACCCTACAATGAGCAGTTCTTC	TRBV20-1	TRBD2	TRBJ2-1	.
CASSSSRVLWTTNEKLFF	TGTGCCAGCAGCTCTTCCAGGGTCTTGTGGACAACTAATGAAAAACTGTTTTTT	TRBV7-6	.	TRBJ1-4	.
CASRPDPTANTGELFF	TGCGCCAGCAGACCAGACCCGACAGCGAACACCGGGGAGCTGTTTTTT	TRBV5-1	.	TRBJ2-2	many
CASSISGGSYNEQFF	TGCGCCAGCAGCATTAGCGGGGGGTCCTACAATGAGCAGTTCTTC	TRBV5-1	TRBD2	TRBJ2-1	.
CASSFPGKETQYF	TGTGCCAGCAGTTTCCCGGGGAAAGAGACCCAGTACTTC	TRBV12-3/TRBV12-4	.	TRBJ2-5	many
CATSRDYGSGPTDTQYF	TGTGCCACCAGCAGAGATTATGGAAGCGGTCCCACAGATACGCAGTATTTT	TRBV15	.	TRBJ2-3	.
CASSLGLGTNEQFF	TGTGCCAGCAGCTTAGGGCTGGGGACGAATGAGCAGTTCTTC	TRBV7-2	.	TRBJ2-1	many
CASSLGTGTQDTQYF	TGCGCCAGCAGCTTGGGCACGGGTACCCAAGATACGCAGTATTTT	TRBV5-1	.	TRBJ2-3	few
CASSENRYSNQPQHF	TGTGCCAGCAGTGAAAACAGATATAGCAATCAGCCCCAGCATTTT	TRBV2	.	TRBJ1-5	few
CSGGDPGSPLHF	TGCAGCGGCGGGGACCCCGGATCACCCCTCCACTTT	TRBV29-1	.	TRBJ1-6	many
CSVTTVLYGYTF	TGCAGCGTTACGACAGTCCTCTATGGCTACACCTTC	TRBV29-1	.	TRBJ1-2	many
CSVEIPGPGRQETQYF	TGCAGCGTTGAAATCCCAGGTCCGGGCAGGCAAGAGACCCAGTACTTC	TRBV29-1	.	TRBJ2-5	.
CASRGLGRDRATTGELFF	TGTGCCAGCAGGGGACTGGGACGAGACAGGGCGACCACCGGGGAGCTGTTTTTT	TRBV2	.	TRBJ2-2	.
CASSATPPYEQYF	TGTGCCAGCAGCGCGACACCACCCTACGAGCAGTACTTC	TRBV4-2	.	TRBJ2-7	.